Listed below are T cell receptor beta chains from one sample, sequenced in a study of response to subunit inactivated influenza vaccine. One entry per CDR3 protein, called by TCRdb with MiXCR from the RT-PCR reads. The table has roughly 500,000 distinct CDR3 sequences, approximately 15% seen once. Sequences were derived from CD4+ T cells sorted from PBMCs, sampled less than 30 months after vaccination. All receptors derive from a man aged 45 to 70 who received an inactivated influenza vaccine. CDR3s include the opening cysteine and the closing phenylalanine or tryptophan. The D gene is left open where the match is weak. For some rows the clone size is stated as once, few or many, or as a class when expanded; others skip it.

V gene,J gene,clone size,D gene,CDR3 protein,CDR3 DNA
TRBV5-1,TRBJ2-3,many,TRBD2,CASSSTSGSTDTQYF,TGCGCCAGTAGCAGTACTAGCGGAAGCACAGATACGCAGTATTTT
TRBV6-2/TRBV6-3,TRBJ1-1,NA,NA,CASSYEGTEAFF,TGTGCCAGCAGTTACGAAGGTACTGAAGCTTTCTTT
TRBV10-3,TRBJ1-2,few,NA,CAIMGRGYGYTF,TGTGCCATCATGGGCAGGGGCTATGGCTACACCTTC
TRBV3-1,TRBJ2-5,few,NA,CASSLSTLFRGTYQETQYF,TGTGCCAGCAGCTTAAGCACCCTGTTCCGTGGAACCTACCAAGAGACCCAGTACTTC
TRBV4-2,TRBJ2-3,NA,TRBD2,CASSQDLAGATDTQYF,TGTGCCAGCAGCCAAGATCTAGCGGGAGCGACTGATACGCAGTATTTT
TRBV10-3,TRBJ1-1,few,TRBD1,CAISYRGEAFF,TGTGCCATCAGTTACAGGGGCGAAGCTTTCTTT
TRBV29-1,TRBJ2-5,few,NA,CSVLANQETQYF,TGCAGCGTCCTAGCGAACCAAGAGACCCAGTACTTC
TRBV4-3,TRBJ2-7,NA,NA,CASSQDLLAYEQYF,TGCGCCAGCAGCCAAGATCTACTGGCCTACGAGCAGTACTTC
TRBV6-1,TRBJ2-1,few,NA,CASSTGVAAAVRLF,TGTGCCAGCAGCACAGGGGTAGCGGCTGCAGTAAGGCTCTTC
TRBV20-1,TRBJ2-5,NA,NA,CSAARVLGETQYF,TGCAGTGCCGCCCGGGTTCTGGGCGAGACCCAGTACTTC
TRBV5-1,TRBJ2-1,NA,NA,CASSLVTVSRYEQFF,TGCGCCAGCAGCTTGGTTACAGTCTCGCGGTATGAGCAGTTCTTC
TRBV20-1,TRBJ2-7,NA,NA,CSAKTGLGDEQYF,TGCAGTGCTAAGACTGGGTTGGGGGACGAGCAGTACTTC
TRBV10-1,TRBJ1-4,few,TRBD1,CASSEFAGGTEKLFF,TGCGCCAGCAGTGAGTTCGCAGGGGGAACGGAAAAACTGTTTTTT
TRBV5-6,TRBJ2-7,NA,NA,CASSLKGRGRFEQYF,TGTGCCAGCAGCTTGAAAGGCAGGGGAAGGTTCGAGCAGTACTTC
TRBV11-2,TRBJ2-5,many,TRBD1,CASSGTRGRGKTQYF,TGTGCCAGCAGTGGTACAAGGGGGCGAGGAAAGACCCAGTACTTC
TRBV11-3,TRBJ2-1,NA,NA,CASSSGPGEQFF,TGTGCCAGCAGCTCCGGACCAGGCGAGCAGTTCTTC
TRBV15,TRBJ2-7,NA,NA,CATSRNRLHTYEQYF,TGTGCCACCAGCAGGAACAGGCTCCATACCTACGAGCAGTACTTC
TRBV20-1,TRBJ2-1,few,TRBD2,CSARGAGGLNEQFF,TGCAGTGCTAGAGGAGCGGGAGGTCTCAATGAGCAGTTCTTC
TRBV28,TRBJ2-7,NA,NA,CASSFLGEAYEQYF,TGTGCCAGCAGTTTTTTAGGGGAGGCCTACGAGCAGTACTTC
TRBV28,TRBJ2-3,NA,NA,CASKGGGTDTQYF,TGTGCCAGCAAGGGCGGAGGCACAGATACGCAGTATTTT
TRBV30,TRBJ2-2,NA,NA,CAWSLGGTNTGELFF,TGTGCCTGGAGTTTGGGCGGGACGAACACCGGGGAGCTGTTTTTT
TRBV27,TRBJ2-3,NA,NA,CASSFTGRDTQYF,TGTGCCAGCAGTTTCACAGGGCGAGATACGCAGTATTTT
TRBV7-8,TRBJ2-2,NA,TRBD2,CASTTSGGSNTGELFF,TGTGCCAGCACTACTAGCGGGGGTTCGAACACCGGGGAGCTGTTTTTT
TRBV20-1,TRBJ2-2,NA,NA,CSARDMRTGRLSTGELFF,TGCAGTGCTAGAGATATGAGGACGGGGAGATTGTCGACCGGGGAGCTGTTTTTT
TRBV5-1,TRBJ2-2,few,NA,CASSLDRMNTGELFF,TGCGCCAGCAGCCTCGACAGGATGAACACCGGGGAGCTGTTTTTT
TRBV3-1,TRBJ1-4,NA,NA,CASSQVANEKLFF,TGTGCCAGCAGCCAAGTAGCTAATGAAAAACTGTTTTTT
TRBV20-1,TRBJ2-7,NA,TRBD1,CSARSGTVSYEQYF,TGCAGTGCCCGATCCGGGACAGTTTCCTACGAGCAGTACTTC
TRBV5-1,TRBJ2-7,NA,TRBD1,CASSSTTGVGEQYF,TGCGCCAGCAGCTCCACAACAGGGGTGGGGGAGCAGTACTTC
TRBV6-2/TRBV6-3,TRBJ1-5,NA,TRBD1,CASNTGGGNQPQHF,TGTGCCAGCAACACAGGGGGAGGCAATCAGCCCCAGCATTTT
TRBV6-6,TRBJ2-2,few,NA,CATGQSTGELFF,TGTGCCACCGGACAGTCCACCGGGGAGCTGTTTTTT
TRBV20-1,TRBJ2-1,NA,NA,CSARGTLHYNEQFF,TGCAGTGCTAGGGGGACTTTGCACTACAATGAGCAGTTCTTC
TRBV2,TRBJ2-6,NA,NA,CASSSTVANVLTF,TGTGCCAGCAGTTCTACCGTGGCCAACGTCCTGACTTTC
TRBV5-1,TRBJ2-7,many,TRBD1,CFRQGACEQYF,TGCTTCCGCCAGGGGGCATGCGAGCAGTACTTC
TRBV29-1,TRBJ2-7,many,TRBD1,CSVGTGNEQYF,TGCAGCGTGGGGACAGGGAACGAGCAGTACTTC
TRBV7-2,TRBJ2-2,NA,TRBD2,CASSLNSGAVPGELFF,TGTGCCAGCAGCCTCAATAGCGGGGCGGTCCCCGGGGAGCTGTTTTTT
TRBV12-3/TRBV12-4,TRBJ1-3,NA,NA,CASSLGVGGNTIYF,TGTGCCAGCAGTTTGGGGGTCGGTGGAAACACCATATATTTT
TRBV10-3,TRBJ2-2,few,NA,CAISDSAGGTGELFF,TGTGCCATCAGTGATTCAGCCGGAGGCACCGGGGAGCTGTTTTTT
TRBV14,TRBJ2-7,NA,NA,CASRGLEPYEQYF,TGTGCCAGCAGAGGACTGGAGCCCTACGAGCAGTACTTC
TRBV5-1,TRBJ2-3,few,NA,CASGEGGSTDTQYF,TGCGCCAGCGGCGAGGGGGGAAGCACAGATACGCAGTATTTT
TRBV4-3,TRBJ1-2,once,TRBD1,CASSHWDRTYTF,TGCGCCAGCAGCCATTGGGACAGGACATACACCTTC
TRBV6-1,TRBJ2-7,NA,TRBD2,CASRQTSGGSYEQYF,TGTGCCAGCAGACAAACTAGCGGGGGCTCCTACGAGCAGTACTTC
TRBV5-1,TRBJ2-3,NA,TRBD1,CASSLAGTGSTSTDTQYF,TGCGCCAGCAGCTTAGCCGGGACAGGGTCCACTAGCACAGATACGCAGTATTTT
TRBV10-3,TRBJ2-3,few,NA,CAISDFNRGNTDTQYF,TGTGCCATCAGTGATTTTAACCGCGGGAATACAGATACGCAGTATTTT
TRBV28,TRBJ1-5,NA,TRBD1,CAIRQGNSNQPQHF,TGTGCCATACGACAGGGGAATAGCAATCAGCCCCAGCATTTT
TRBV20-1,TRBJ2-3,NA,NA,CSARDLGQLGDTQYF,TGCAGTGCTAGAGATTTAGGACAGCTTGGGGATACGCAGTATTTT
TRBV4-3,TRBJ2-5,few,TRBD1,CASSQDLGTVQETQYF,TGCGCCAGCAGCCAAGATCTCGGGACAGTCCAAGAGACCCAGTACTTC
TRBV20-1,TRBJ2-3,NA,NA,CSARSQMSQYF,TGCAGTGCTAGGAGTCAGATGTCGCAGTATTTT
TRBV29-1,TRBJ2-7,NA,TRBD2,CSVAPGLAGSHEQYF,TGCAGCGTTGCCCCGGGACTAGCGGGATCCCACGAGCAGTACTTC
TRBV5-1,TRBJ2-7,few,TRBD1,CASRSPGQAYEQYF,TGCGCCAGCAGAAGCCCGGGACAGGCCTACGAGCAGTACTTC